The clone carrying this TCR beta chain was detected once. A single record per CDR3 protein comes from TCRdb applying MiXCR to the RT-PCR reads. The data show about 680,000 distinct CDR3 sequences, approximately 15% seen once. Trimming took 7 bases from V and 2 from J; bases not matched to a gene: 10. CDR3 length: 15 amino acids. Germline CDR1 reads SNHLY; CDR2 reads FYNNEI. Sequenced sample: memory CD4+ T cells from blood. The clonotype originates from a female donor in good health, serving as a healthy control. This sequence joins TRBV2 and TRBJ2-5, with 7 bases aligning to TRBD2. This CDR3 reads CASKGLGGSQETQYF. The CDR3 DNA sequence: TGTGCCAGCAAGGGGCTGGGCGGGAGTCAAGAGACCCAGTACTTC.